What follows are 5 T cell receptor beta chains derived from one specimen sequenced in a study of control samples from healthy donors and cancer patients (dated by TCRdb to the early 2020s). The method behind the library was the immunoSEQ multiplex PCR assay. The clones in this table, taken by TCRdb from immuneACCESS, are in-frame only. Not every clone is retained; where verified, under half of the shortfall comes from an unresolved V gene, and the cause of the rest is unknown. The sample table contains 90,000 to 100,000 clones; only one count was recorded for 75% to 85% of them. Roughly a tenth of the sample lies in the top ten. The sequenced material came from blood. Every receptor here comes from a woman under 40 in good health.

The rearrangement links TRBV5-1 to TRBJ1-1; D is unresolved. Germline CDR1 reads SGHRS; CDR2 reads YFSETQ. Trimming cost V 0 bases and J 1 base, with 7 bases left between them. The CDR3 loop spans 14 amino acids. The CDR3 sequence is CASSLASANTEAFF. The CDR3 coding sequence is TGCGCCAGCAGCTTGGCCTCGGCGAACACTGAAGCTTTCTTT.

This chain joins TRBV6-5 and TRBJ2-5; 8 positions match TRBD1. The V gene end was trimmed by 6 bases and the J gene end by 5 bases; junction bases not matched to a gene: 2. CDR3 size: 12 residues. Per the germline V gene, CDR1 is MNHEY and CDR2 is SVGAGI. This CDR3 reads CASSRQGETQYF. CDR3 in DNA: TGTGCCAGCAGCCGACAGGGGGAGACCCAGTACTTC.

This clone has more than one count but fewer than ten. The CDR3 DNA follows: TGTGCCAGCAGTGATGATCAGAACTATGGCTACACCTTC. This encodes CASSDDQNYGYTF. The V and J genes are TRBV2 and TRBJ1-2, with unresolved D. Trimming shortened V by 3 bases and J by 2 bases, and 7 bases separated the two germline ends. The germline V gene has CDR1 SNHLY and CDR2 FYNNEI. The CDR3 spans 13 residues.

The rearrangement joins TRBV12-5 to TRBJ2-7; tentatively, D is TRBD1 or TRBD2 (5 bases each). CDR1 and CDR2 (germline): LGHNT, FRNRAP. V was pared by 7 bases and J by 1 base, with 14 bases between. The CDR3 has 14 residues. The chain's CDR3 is CASALVGASYEQYF. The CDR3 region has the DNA TGTGCTAGTGCTCTCGTCGGGGCTTCCTACGAGCAGTACTTC.

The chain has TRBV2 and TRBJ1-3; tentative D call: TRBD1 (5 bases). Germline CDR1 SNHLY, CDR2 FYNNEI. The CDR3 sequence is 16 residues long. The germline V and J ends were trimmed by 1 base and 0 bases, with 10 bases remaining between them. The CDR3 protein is CASSEVRGHSGNTIYF. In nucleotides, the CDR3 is TGTGCCAGCAGTGAAGTGCGGGGCCACTCTGGAAACACCATATATTTT.